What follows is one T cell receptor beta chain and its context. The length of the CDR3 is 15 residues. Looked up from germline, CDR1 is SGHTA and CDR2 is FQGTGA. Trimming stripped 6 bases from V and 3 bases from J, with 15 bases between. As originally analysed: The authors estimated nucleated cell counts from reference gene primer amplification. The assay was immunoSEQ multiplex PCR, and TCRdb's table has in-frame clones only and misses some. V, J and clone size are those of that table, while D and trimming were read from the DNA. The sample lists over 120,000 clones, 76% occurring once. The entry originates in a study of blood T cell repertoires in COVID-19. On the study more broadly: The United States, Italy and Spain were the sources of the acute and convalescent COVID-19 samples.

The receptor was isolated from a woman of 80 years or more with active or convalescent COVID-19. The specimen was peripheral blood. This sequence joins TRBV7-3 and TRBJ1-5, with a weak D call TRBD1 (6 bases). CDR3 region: CASSQTGTNNQPQHF. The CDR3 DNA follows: TGTGCCAGCAGTCAAACAGGGACTAACAATCAGCCCCAGCATTTT.